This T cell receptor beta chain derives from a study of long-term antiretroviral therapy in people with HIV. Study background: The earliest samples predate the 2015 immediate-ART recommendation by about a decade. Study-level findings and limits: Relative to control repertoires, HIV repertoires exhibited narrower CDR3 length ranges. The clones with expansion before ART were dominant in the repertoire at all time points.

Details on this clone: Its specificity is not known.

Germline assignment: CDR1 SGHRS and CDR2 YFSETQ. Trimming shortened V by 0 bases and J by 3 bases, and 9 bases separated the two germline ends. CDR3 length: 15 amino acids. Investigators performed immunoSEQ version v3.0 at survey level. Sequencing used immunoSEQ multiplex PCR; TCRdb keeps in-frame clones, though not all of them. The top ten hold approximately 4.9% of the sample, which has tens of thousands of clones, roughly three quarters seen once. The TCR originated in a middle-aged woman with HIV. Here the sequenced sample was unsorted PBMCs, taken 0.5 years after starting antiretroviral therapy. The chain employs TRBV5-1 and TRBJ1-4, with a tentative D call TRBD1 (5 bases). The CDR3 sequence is CASSLAAGPNEKLFF. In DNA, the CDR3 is TGCGCCAGCAGCTTGGCGGCAGGGCCTAATGAAAAACTGTTTTTT. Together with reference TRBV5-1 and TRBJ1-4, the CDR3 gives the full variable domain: KAGVTQTPRYLIKTRGQQVTLSCSPISGHRSVSWYQQTPGQGLQFLFEYFSETQRNKGNFPGRFSGRQFSNSRSEMNVSTLELGDSALYLCASSLAAGPNEKLFFGSGTQLSVL.